Listed here is a single T cell receptor (beta chain). The data originate from a study of cytomegalovirus exposure and HLA in healthy donors. The length of the CDR3 is 15 residues. The V gene's germline CDR1 is SGHRS and CDR2 YFSETQ. Trimming removed 0 bases at V and 9 bases at J, with 18 bases between. PCR involved 60 Vbeta and 13 Jbeta primers. Here immunoSEQ multiplex PCR was the method, and the copy in TCRdb shows in-frame clones only, minus some. The repertoire holds roughly 120,000 clones, under 80% seen once, with around 28% in the top ten. This receptor was identified in a man in his fifties or sixties in good health and CMV-seropositive. The gene calls are TRBV5-1 and TRBJ1-2; a weak D match, TRBD1 (6 bases). The sample taken for sequencing was PBMCs. The CDR3 loop is CASSLGTVSRVSYTF. CDR3 coding DNA: TGCGCCAGCAGCTTGGGGACAGTCTCGAGGGTTAGCTACACCTTC.